This TCR beta chain was recorded in a study of blood T cell repertoires in COVID-19. Across the whole study: Samples of COVID-19 (acute and convalescent) were obtained from the United States, Italy and Spain. T cells, B-cell-depleted T cells, or PBMCs provided the cDNA or gDNA that served as material.

Methods used by the authors: Amplification from reference gene primers served as the basis for estimated nucleated cell counts. The assay was immunoSEQ multiplex PCR, and TCRdb's table has in-frame clones only and misses some. The V and J calls and clone size are taken from that table; D and trimming were inferred from the DNA. The data hold approximately 15,000 clones, with 80% observed a single time. Looked up from germline, CDR1 is MNHEY and CDR2 is SMNVEV (reference sequence). The CDR3 consists of 14 residues. The V gene end was trimmed by 1 base and the J gene end by 4 bases; junction bases not matched to a gene: 1.

The genes are TRBV27 and TRBJ2-5; 9 bases map to TRBD1. The receptor was derived from a human donor in a cohort sampled during active COVID-19. Sequenced sample: peripheral blood. CDR3 DNA: TGTGCCAGCAGTTTATGGACAGGGGCAGAGACCCAGTACTTC. This encodes CASSLWTGAETQYF.